The 27 T cell receptor beta chains below come from one sample, sequenced in a study of T-cell memory formation after mild COVID-19. From the 5' RACE reads, TCRdb called clonotypes with MiXCR, one entry per CDR3 protein. This sample carries around 320,000 distinct CDR3 sequences, 28% of them seen once, and the ten largest clones take 13%. Sequences were obtained from PBMCs or a T cell subset sorted from them (not recorded which). The receptor source for this set is an adult woman who had mild COVID-19 (a few samples of this study predate the infection). Cell type and time point are not known.

The rearrangement uses TRBV20-1 and TRBJ2-3; 14 bases match TRBD2. With V trimmed by 3 bases and J by 3 bases, 2 bases remained unmatched. This CDR3 contains 15 residues. Germline V CDR1 and CDR2: DFQATT, SNEGSKA (reference sequence). The CDR3 bases are TGCAGTGCTAGTAGGACTAGCGGGAGGACAGATACGCAGTATTTT. It translates to CSASRTSGRTDTQYF.

Details on this clonotype: The conserved phenylalanine or tryptophan normally closing the CDR3 is absent here, so this likely arose from a read error. This rearrangement joins TRBV11-3 to TRBJ2-1; 9 nucleotides agree with TRBD2. CDR3 length equals 17 residues. J gave up 5 bases and V 0 bases, and 8 bases lay outside the gene matches. The germline gives CDR1 SGHNT, CDR2 YENEEA. In nucleotides, the CDR3 is TGTGCCAGCAGCTTAGATAATTTGGCGGGAGGGAACAATGAGCAGTTCTTA. It codes for CASSLDNLAGGNNEQFL.

A few counts support this clonotype. The chain couples TRBV9 to TRBJ2-2; 10 nucleotides agree with TRBD1. The germline V gene encodes CDR1 SGDLS and CDR2 YYNGEE. V lost 0 bases and J lost 6; bases outside the gene matches: 8. CDR3 size: 17 residues. The CDR3 DNA sequence: TGTGCCAGCAGCGTAGCCCCCGGGACAGGGGTGGCCGGGGAGCTGTTTTTT. It specifies CASSVAPGTGVAGELFF.

This clonotype turned up a few times. The rearrangement joins TRBV29-1 to TRBJ2-2; D gene ambiguous. The V gene lost 1 base and the J gene lost 2 bases, with 5 bases spanning the gap. This CDR3 region has 13 residues. Looked up from germline, CDR1 is SQVTM and CDR2 is ANQGSEA. CDR3 DNA sequence: TGCAGCGTTGAAGTGGGAAACACCGGGGAGCTGTTTTTT. Its translation is CSVEVGNTGELFF.

This sequence joins TRBV4-2 and TRBJ2-1; D might be TRBD1 or TRBD2, each matching 5 bases. CDR1 is LGHNA and CDR2 is YNFKEQ in the germline V gene. The CDR3 has 17 residues. V was cut by 1 base and J by 7 bases, with 20 bases left in between. This chain's CDR3 is CASSQVIPGRSGNEQFF. As DNA, the CDR3 is TGTGCCAGCAGCCAAGTTATTCCGGGACGGTCAGGGAATGAGCAGTTCTTC.

The gene calls are TRBV7-9 and TRBJ1-2, with TRBD1 as a possible D gene (5 bases). V lost 7 bases and J lost 0, with 12 bases in between. This CDR3 contains 14 residues. Germline V gives CDR1 SEHNR, CDR2 FQNEAQ (reference sequence). The CDR3, as DNA: TGTGCCAGCACCAGGTTAGGGGCTAACTATGGCTACACCTTC. Its translation is CASTRLGANYGYTF.

The chain has TRBV12-5 and TRBJ2-1; a possible D gene is TRBD1 (6 bases). Trimming shortened V by 5 bases and J by 8 bases, and 13 bases separated the two germline ends. CDR1 and CDR2 from the germline V gene are LGHNT and FRNRAP. The CDR3 is made up of 13 amino acids. CDR3 region: CASGPKEGDEQFF. The CDR3 DNA reads TGTGCTAGTGGTCCGAAAGAGGGGGATGAGCAGTTCTTC.

This clonotype was found once. V is TRBV7-8 and J is TRBJ2-5; TRBD2 matches at 9 bases. Germline CDR1 and CDR2: SGHVS and FQNEAQ. Trimming cost V 7 bases and J 4 bases; bases outside gene matches: 10. The CDR3 length is 15 residues. CDR3 sequence reads: CASTPRAGGRETQYF. The CDR3, as DNA: TGTGCCAGCACTCCCAGGGCGGGAGGGCGAGAGACCCAGTACTTC.

V and J are TRBV5-5 and TRBJ2-2, with D unclear. The CDR3 spans 15 residues. Between the trimmed V and J ends, which lost 1 base and 0 bases, there was a span of 7 bases. Per the germline V gene, CDR1 is SGHKS and CDR2 is YYEKEE (reference sequence). The CDR3 region is CASSLNGANTGELFF. In DNA form, the CDR3 reads TGTGCCAGCAGCTTGAACGGCGCGAACACCGGGGAGCTGTTTTTT.

The V call is TRBV7-9, the J call TRBJ2-1; TRBD2 might be the D (6 bases). Trimming shortened V by 1 base and J by 5 bases, and 24 bases separated the two germline ends. The CDR3 totals 19 residues. From germline, CDR1 is SEHNR and CDR2 FQNEAQ (reference sequence). In DNA form, the CDR3 reads TGTGCCAGCAGCTTAGGGTACAGGAGCGCGGGAAAATCCCACAATGAGCAGTTCTTC. Translated: CASSLGYRSAGKSHNEQFF.

This clonotype was found a few times. The J gene is TRBJ1-1, the V gene TRBV4-3, with no clear D. V was pared by 6 bases and J by 1 base, with 9 bases between. The germline V gene encodes CDR1 LGHNA and CDR2 YSLEER. The CDR3 spans 13 residues. The CDR3 nucleotides read TGCGCCAGCAGAGACCTCACGAACACTGAAGCTTTCTTT. This translates into CASRDLTNTEAFF.

At least ten counts were recorded for this clonotype. V gene TRBV10-3 combines with J gene TRBJ2-7, with 11 bases fitting TRBD1. The germline CDR1 and CDR2 sequences are ENHRY and SYGVKD. The CDR3 runs 15 residues. The V and J ends lost 6 bases and 2 bases, in that order; junction bases with no gene match: 6. The CDR3 sequence: CAIRFGTGGTYEQYF. In nucleotides, the CDR3 is TGTGCCATCAGATTCGGGACAGGGGGTACCTACGAGCAGTACTTC.

V and J are TRBV5-5 and TRBJ1-6, with D possibly being TRBD1 (5 bases). Germline CDR1 and CDR2: SGHKS and YYEKEE (reference sequence). V lost 1 base and J lost 4, with 12 bases in between. The length of the CDR3 is 16 residues. CDR3 region: CASSLSGRAYNSPLHF. The CDR3 region has the DNA TGTGCCAGCAGCTTGTCAGGCAGGGCATATAATTCACCCCTCCACTTT.

The table lists this clonotype with a few counts. The chain couples TRBV5-1 to TRBJ2-5; the match to TRBD1 covers 7 bases. The ends lost 4 bases at V and 2 bases at J; junction bases unmatched: 8. CDR3 length equals 15 residues. CDR1 and CDR2 (germline): SGHRS, YFSETQ. The CDR3 loop is CASSNRQGGQETQYF. The CDR3 DNA is TGCGCCAGCAGCAATCGACAGGGCGGTCAAGAGACCCAGTACTTC.

The V call is TRBV9, the J call TRBJ2-5; TRBD2 matches at 9 bases. The CDR3 covers 20 residues. The germline V gene has CDR1 SGDLS and CDR2 YYNGEE. Trimming took 0 bases from V and 5 from J; bases not matched to a gene: 20. Here the CDR3 DNA reads TGTGCCAGCAGCGTAGGCGCTTTAGTCGCTAGCGGGAATATGGGGGAGACCCAGTACTTC. Its protein is CASSVGALVASGNMGETQYF.

This clonotype was detected a few times. The chain uses TRBV7-2 and TRBJ2-3, with D unclear. Per the germline V gene, CDR1 is SGHTA and CDR2 is FQGNSA. The CDR3 is 14 residues long. Trimming shortened V by 5 bases and J by 3 bases, and 12 bases separated the two germline ends. The chain's CDR3 is CASSPFSLTDTQYF. The CDR3 region has the DNA TGTGCCAGCAGCCCTTTCTCACTGACAGATACGCAGTATTTT.

This chain uses TRBV6-5 with TRBJ1-1; TRBD1 might be the D (6 bases). The CDR3 covers 14 residues. V shed 7 bases and J shed 1 base, with 13 bases lying between them. Germline V gene sequence: CDR1 MNHEY, CDR2 SVGAGI. The CDR3 coding sequence is TGTGCCAGCACCTTTCTACAGGGGAACACTGAAGCTTTCTTT. As protein: CASTFLQGNTEAFF.

This clonotype was recorded many times. V and J are TRBV6-5 and TRBJ2-1; 7 bases map to TRBD2. The CDR3 runs to 14 residues. Germline lookup yields CDR1 MNHEY and CDR2 SVGAGI. V shed 7 bases, J shed 6 bases, and the junction held 9 bases outside the gene matches. CDR3 in DNA: TGTGCCAGCACCACCCTAGCGGAGCGCAATGAGCAGTTCTTC. It is translated as CASTTLAERNEQFF.

The V call is TRBV4-2, the J call TRBJ1-5; perhaps TRBD1 as D (5 bases). The V end was cut by 1 base, the J end by 5 bases, with 12 bases between. The CDR3 totals 15 residues. CDR1 is LGHNA and CDR2 is YNFKEQ in the germline V gene. The CDR3 DNA reads as TGTGCCAGCAGCCAAGGGACTGGGGGACATCAGCCCCAGCATTTT. Translation: CASSQGTGGHQPQHF.

In its sample, this clonotype was seen a few times. V usage is TRBV7-9 and J usage is TRBJ1-2, with D unresolved. The germline CDR1 and CDR2 sequences are SEHNR and FQNEAQ (reference sequence). This CDR3 contains 15 residues. V lost 5 bases and J lost 4, with 17 bases in between. CDR3 sequence (DNA): TGTGCCAGCAGCCCCTACTCCGGCGGAGGCTATGGCTACACCTTC. It yields the protein CASSPYSGGGYGYTF.

The chain is built from TRBV20-1 and TRBJ2-2; 11 positions match TRBD2. Germline V lookup: CDR1 DFQATT, CDR2 SNEGSKA (reference sequence). The CDR3 extends over 16 amino acids. The trim removed 6 bases at V and 4 bases at J, leaving 10 bases unmatched. The CDR3 DNA sequence: TGCAGTGCGAGCAGCCTAGCGGGAGGCATCACCGGGGAGCTGTTTTTT. Protein product: CSASSLAGGITGELFF.

This sequence joins TRBV20-1 and TRBJ2-7; a possible D gene is TRBD2 (6 bases). The CDR3 runs to 13 residues. Trimming left V 6 bases short and J 3 bases short, with 15 bases between. CDR1 is DFQATT, CDR2 SNEGSKA, per germline (reference sequence). The chain's CDR3 is CSAYRGADYEQYF. CDR3 coding DNA: TGCAGTGCGTATCGCGGGGCGGACTACGAGCAGTACTTC.

This clonotype was seen a few times. The rearrangement links TRBV19 to TRBJ2-2, with 9 bases identical to TRBD2. The V and J ends lost 7 bases and 4 bases, in that order; junction bases with no gene match: 7. The CDR3 totals 15 residues. Per the germline V gene, CDR1 is LNHDA and CDR2 is SQIVND (reference sequence). The CDR3 DNA reads TGTGCCAGTAATGAAGCGGGAGGAGGCACCGGGGAGCTGTTTTTT. Translating gives CASNEAGGGTGELFF.

The genes are TRBV5-1 and TRBJ2-1; 11 bases line up with TRBD2. J was trimmed by 7 bases and V by 4 bases; bases with no gene match: 10. The V gene's germline CDR1 is SGHRS and CDR2 YFSETQ. The length of the CDR3 is 16 residues. CDR3 DNA sequence: TGCGCCAGCAGCCCGACTAGCGGGAAGGATTGGAATGAGCAGTTCTTC. Translating gives CASSPTSGKDWNEQFF.

This sequence joins TRBV29-1 and TRBJ2-1, with D tentatively TRBD1 (5 bases). V gave up 4 bases and J gave up 8 bases, with 6 bases separating them. The CDR3 has 10 residues. Germline lookup yields CDR1 SQVTM and CDR2 ANQGSEA. CDR3 nucleotides: TGCAGCGTTGGACAGTATGAGCAGTTCTTC. It encodes CSVGQYEQFF.

The V gene is TRBV7-3, the J gene TRBJ2-7; no firm D call. There are 13 residues in the CDR3. Trimming stripped 1 base from V and 6 bases from J, with 10 bases between. The germline CDR1 and CDR2 sequences are SGHTA and FQGTGA. CDR3 in DNA: TGTGCCAGCAGCTTAATTGGCGTAAGCGAGCAGTACTTC. As protein: CASSLIGVSEQYF.

In regard to this clonotype: One end of the junction is discordant with germline, which a read error may explain. V usage is TRBV5-4 and J usage is TRBJ2-7; 8 bases match TRBD2. Germline loops: CDR1 SGHNT, CDR2 YYREEE (reference sequence). The CDR3 loop spans 14 amino acids. The CDR3 loop is CASSLGTSPYGQYF. CDR3 DNA sequence: TGTGCCAGCAGCTTGGGGACTAGCCCTTACGGGCAGTACTTC.